Each of the 8 T cell receptor beta chains below was sequenced from the same sample in a study of monozygotic twins with inflammatory bowel disease. TCRdb reprocessed the 5' RACE reads, with one entry per CDR3 protein and no DNA. The sample table includes fewer than 550,000 distinct CDR3 sequences. The source material was blood. The receptors shown here come from a human donor with ulcerative colitis or Crohn's disease, or a healthy co-twin of an affected twin (not recorded which).

The V and J genes are TRBV24-1 and TRBJ2-1. The CDR3 is 14 residues long. The germline CDR1 and CDR2 sequences are KGHDR and SFDVKD. CDR3 residues: CATSGLPPYNEQFF.

V gene TRBV7-6 combines with J gene TRBJ2-1; TCRdb's D call, TRBD2, is unchecked because there is no DNA. CDR1 and CDR2 from the germline V gene are SGHVS and FNYEAQ. This CDR3 spans 15 amino acids. This CDR3 is CASSPSGRNYNEQFF.

This rearrangement joins TRBV20-1 to TRBJ1-1; the D call of TRBD1 rests on TCRdb alone, since no DNA is present to check it. Germline assignment: CDR1 DFQATT and CDR2 SNEGSKA (reference sequence). There are 11 residues in the CDR3. The chain's CDR3 is CSGETGTEAFF.

V is TRBV4-2 and J is TRBJ1-4; the TRBD1 assignment by TCRdb is unverifiable without DNA. CDR3 length: 14 amino acids. CDR1 LGHNA and CDR2 YNFKEQ come from the germline V gene. This CDR3 is CASSQEHRDEKLFF.

This sequence joins TRBV7-9 and TRBJ1-2. Germline CDR1 and CDR2: SEHNR and FQNEAQ (reference sequence). The CDR3 covers 14 residues. CDR3 sequence reads: CASSLALFSGYYTF.

The chain couples TRBV4-1 to TRBJ2-7; absent DNA, TCRdb's TRBD1 call cannot be checked. Germline-derived CDR1 and CDR2 are MGHRA and YSYEKL. This CDR3 contains 16 residues. The CDR3: CASSQAGTGALYEQYF.

This chain uses TRBV7-3 with TRBJ1-2; the TCRdb call, TRBD1, lacks DNA for checking. The CDR3 sequence is 15 residues long. Germline-derived CDR1 and CDR2 are SGHTA and FQGTGA. The CDR3: CASSPGQGTVYGYTF.

V gene TRBV5-1 combines with J gene TRBJ2-1; as DNA is missing, the TRBD2 call by TCRdb cannot be tested. This CDR3 is built from 16 residues. Germline V gene sequence: CDR1 SGHRS, CDR2 YFSETQ. The CDR3 reads CASSLGLAEIGNEQFF.